The 10 T cell receptor beta chains reported below all come from one sample, sequenced in a study of shared clonotypes between healthy human individuals. Cells designated naive CD8 were CD45RO-negative and were positively selected for CCR7, with terminally differentiated effector memory CD45RA+ cells excluded. Assay: immunoSEQ multiplex PCR; the TCRdb copy retains only in-frame clones and omits some. The sample records nearly 2 million clones, about 95% being singletons. Sequencing was carried out using naive CD8+ T cells sorted from blood. The receptors here all came from a man between 18 and 35 years old in good health.

The chain carries TRBV5-1 and TRBJ2-2; tentatively, D is TRBD1 or TRBD2 (5 bases each). Germline V lookup: CDR1 SGHRS, CDR2 YFSETQ. V gave up 2 bases and J gave up 7 bases, with 12 bases separating them. The CDR3 is made up of 14 amino acids. As DNA, the CDR3 is TGCGCCAGCAGCTTTCTGGGGGAGTTCGGGGAGCTGTTTTTT. The encoded protein is CASSFLGEFGELFF.

This sequence joins TRBV5-4 and TRBJ2-5, with a tentative D call TRBD1 (5 bases). Germline CDR1 reads SGHNT; CDR2 reads YYREEE (reference sequence). The CDR3 spans 15 residues. Deletions cut 1 base from V and 2 bases from J, with 12 bases between. The CDR3 DNA reads TGTGCCAGCAGCTTGAGGGGCTTGACACAAGAGACCCAGTACTTC. Translating it yields CASSLRGLTQETQYF.

This chain joins TRBV15 and TRBJ2-7, with 10 bases identical to TRBD1. V trimming: 5 bases; J trimming: 0 bases; junction bases outside the gene matches: 4. In germline, CDR1 is LNHNV, CDR2 YYDKDF (reference sequence). This CDR3 has 15 amino acids. CDR3 loop: CATSSRTGGSYEQYF. CDR3 coding DNA: TGTGCCACCAGCTCGCGGACAGGGGGCTCCTACGAGCAGTACTTC.

The chain uses TRBV12-5 and TRBJ2-1; maybe TRBD2 (6 bases). The CDR3 covers 18 residues. Trimming pared 4 bases from V and 0 bases from J, leaving 19 bases between. The germline gives CDR1 LGHNT, CDR2 FRNRAP. The chain's CDR3 is CASGSSSGTPSSYNEQFF. The CDR3 DNA sequence: TGTGCTAGTGGTTCCTCCTCCGGGACTCCAAGCTCCTACAATGAGCAGTTCTTC.

The chain joins TRBV27 to TRBJ1-2; D remains unclear. V was pared by 6 bases and J by 5 bases, with 19 bases between. In germline, CDR1 is MNHEY, CDR2 SMNVEV (reference sequence). There are 15 residues in the CDR3. The CDR3, as DNA: TGTGCCAGCAGCCCCGGCAGCCGGAATGGATATGGCTACACCTTC. This translates into CASSPGSRNGYGYTF.

The rearrangement links TRBV27 to TRBJ1-4; a weak D match, TRBD1 (6 bases). This CDR3 is 15 amino acids long. Looked up from germline, CDR1 is MNHEY and CDR2 is SMNVEV (reference sequence). The V gene lost 6 bases and the J gene lost 3 bases, with 14 bases spanning the gap. CDR3 in amino acids: CASSLYGQSNEKLFF. The CDR3 DNA is TGTGCCAGCAGCCTGTATGGACAGTCTAATGAAAAACTGTTTTTT.

The rearrangement uses TRBV5-6 and TRBJ1-3; perhaps TRBD1 as D (6 bases). Trimming left V 2 bases short and J 0 bases short, with 12 bases between. Germline CDR1 SGHDT, CDR2 YYEEEE. The CDR3 length is 16 residues. CDR3 loop: CASSLNLQGSGNTIYF. DNA for the CDR3: TGTGCCAGCAGCTTAAATCTACAGGGCTCTGGAAACACCATATATTTT.

The V gene is TRBV19, the J gene TRBJ1-5, with D uncertain. The V gene lost 5 bases and the J gene lost 4 bases, with 6 bases spanning the gap. Germline V CDR1 and CDR2: LNHDA, SQIVND (reference sequence). The CDR3 has 12 amino acids. This CDR3 is CASSLVNQPQHF. In nucleotides, the CDR3 is TGTGCCAGTAGTTTGGTGAATCAGCCCCAGCATTTT.

V gene TRBV13 combines with J gene TRBJ2-5; D is unresolved. CDR3 length: 14 residues. The V end was cut by 2 bases, the J end by 2 bases, with 9 bases between. CDR1 is PRHDT, CDR2 FYEKMQ, per germline (reference sequence). The CDR3 coding sequence is TGTGCCAGCAGCTTACGAGCTAGTCAAGAGACCCAGTACTTC. Protein: CASSLRASQETQYF. Full variable domain (outside the CDR3, taken from reference TRBV13 and TRBJ2-5): AAGVIQSPRHLIKEKRETATLKCYPIPRHDTVYWYQQGPGQDPQFLISFYEKMQSDKGSIPDRFSAQQFSDYHSELNMSSLELGDSALYFCASSLRASQETQYFGPGTRLLVL.

The gene calls are TRBV9 and TRBJ2-7, with unresolved D. CDR1 and CDR2 from the germline V gene are SGDLS and YYNGEE. This CDR3 comprises 13 residues. Trimming stripped 3 bases from V and 3 bases from J, with 10 bases between. In DNA, the CDR3 is TGTGCCAGCAGCGCAACATCCGACTACGAGCAGTACTTC. Translated, it gives CASSATSDYEQYF.